The rows below give T cell receptor beta chains drawn from one sample of a study of cytomegalovirus exposure and HLA in healthy donors. Profiling relied on immunoSEQ multiplex PCR, and the TCRdb table lists in-frame clones only, not all of them. The repertoire consists of roughly 100,000 clones, with around 15% occurring once and the leading ten covering more than 0.8%. The sample taken for sequencing was PBMCs. These receptors were taken from a female donor in good health and CMV-seronegative. The conserved cysteine and the conserved F or W are not part of the CDR3 here. A D gene is named only where the DNA matches it firmly. Rows may omit the clone size; those that give it use once, few, many or a size class.

>TRBV4-3|TRBJ1-2|-|few
ASSQEDGAGGAYGYT
>TRBV6-5|TRBJ1-2|-|-
ASSSLTGTSGYT
>TRBV5-4|TRBJ2-3|-|-
ASRQGMNTDTQY
>TRBV9|TRBJ2-1|-|-
ASSVVGSSPGNEQF
>TRBV29-1|TRBJ2-7|-|-
SVGAGSSYEQY
>TRBV7-2|TRBJ2-5|TRBD1|-
ASSLGGRGRETQY
>TRBV4-1|TRBJ2-1|-|-
ASSQEAIGGLPSYNEQF
>TRBV19|TRBJ2-2|TRBD2|-
ASSMTSGGSGELF
>TRBV27|TRBJ1-6|-|few
ASSLKGAYNSPLH
>TRBV15|TRBJ2-3|-|-
ATSRDRQGGTQY
>TRBV6-1|TRBJ2-1|-|few
ASSESLPYNEQF
>TRBV7-8|TRBJ1-3|TRBD1|-
ASSSPGQSIRDTIY
>TRBV25-1|TRBJ1-3|TRBD1|few
ASSERRTGNSGNTIY
>TRBV15|TRBJ2-7|TRBD2|-
ATSRGWGGLIYEQY
>TRBV20-1|TRBJ1-2|-|few
SARGVYGYT
>TRBV18|TRBJ1-2|TRBD1|-
ASSAKTQGAEGYGYT
>TRBV27|TRBJ2-7|TRBD2|-
ASSLAGTEQY
>TRBV28|TRBJ2-7|TRBD1|-
ASSPTGGDYEQY
>TRBV7-9|TRBJ2-2|-|few
ASSFKQGNTGELF
>TRBV6-1|TRBJ1-4|-|-
ASSEPLRAREKLF
>TRBV6-1|TRBJ2-7|-|-
ASSTGGGYEQY
>TRBV7-3|TRBJ2-7|-|few
ASSRGGLYEQY
>TRBV7-2|TRBJ1-1|TRBD1|few
ASSLAGQGSDIDTEAF
>TRBV7-9|TRBJ1-5|-|-
ASSLGFGGEPQH
>TRBV10-3|TRBJ2-1|TRBD1|few
AISAGTGGLNEQF
>TRBV6-5|TRBJ2-7|-|few
ASSRQDYEQY
>TRBV19|TRBJ2-1|TRBD2|few
ASSMGLAGSYNEQF
>TRBV7-9|TRBJ2-5|-|few
ASSQVETQY